This T cell receptor (beta chain) appears in the sequencing data of a study of regulatory dendritic cells for organ transplantation. Sorted T cells were CFSE-labeled and cultured 5 days with allogeneic regulatory or mature dendritic cells at 1:10. TCRdb's table, derived via immunoSEQ multiplex PCR, lists solely in-frame clones and lacks some. This sample has about 12,000 clones; 79% occur once, and the top ten carry around 0.99%. The germline V and J ends were trimmed by 5 bases and 5 bases, with 11 bases remaining between them. The V gene's germline CDR1 is SSHAT and CDR2 FNYEAQ (reference sequence). The CDR3 covers 13 residues. This clone has a single count. Antigen unknown.

The sample taken for sequencing was naive CD8+ T cells from blood cultured with regulatory dendritic cells. Subset: CD45RA+ naive T cells. The chain has TRBV7-7 and TRBJ2-3; no clear D. The sequence was obtained from a human donor in good health. This CDR3 is CASSPNLRDTQYF. CDR3 sequence (DNA): TGTGCCAGCAGCCCCAACTTAAGAGATACGCAGTATTTT.